The source of this T cell receptor (beta chain) is a study of blood T cells in healthy people across ages. Germline values: CDR1 KGHSH, CDR2 LQKENI. V was pared by 1 base and J by 5 bases, with 15 bases between. This CDR3 is built from 15 residues. A sample-barcoded 5' primer and a J-beta primer mix were used in a second PCR of roughly 6 to 12 cycles. TCRdb recomputed calls from the 5' RACE reads with MiXCR, one row per CDR3 protein. The data show about 760,000 distinct CDR3 sequences, roughly three fifths seen once. Healthy Caucasian individuals from Russia aged about 6 to 95 were enrolled as donors.

The sequenced sample consisted of blood. This TCR was recovered from a man aged 35-49 years in good health. The chain combines TRBV18 with TRBJ2-7, with a weak D call TRBD1 (6 bases). The CDR3 region is CASSPRVQGSHEQYF. The CDR3 DNA reads as TGTGCCAGCTCACCACGGGTGCAGGGGAGTCACGAGCAGTACTTC.